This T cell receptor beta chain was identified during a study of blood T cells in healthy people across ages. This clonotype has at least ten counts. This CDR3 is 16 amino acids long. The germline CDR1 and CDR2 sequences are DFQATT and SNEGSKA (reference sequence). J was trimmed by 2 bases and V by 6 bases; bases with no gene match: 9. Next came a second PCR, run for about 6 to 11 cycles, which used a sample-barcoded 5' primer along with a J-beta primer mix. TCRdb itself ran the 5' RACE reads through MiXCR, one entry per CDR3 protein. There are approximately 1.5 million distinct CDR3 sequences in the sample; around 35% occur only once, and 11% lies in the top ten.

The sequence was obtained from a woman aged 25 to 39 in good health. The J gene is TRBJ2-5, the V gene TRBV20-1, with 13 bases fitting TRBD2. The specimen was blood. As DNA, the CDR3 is TGCAGTGCCCAAAAATGGGGACTAGCGGGACAAGAGACCCAGTACTTC. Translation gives CSAQKWGLAGQETQYF.